A selection of T cell receptor beta chains follows, all from one sample in a study of blood T cells in healthy people across ages. Each CDR3 protein is one row after TCRdb ran MiXCR on the 5' RACE reads. The sample carries 1.5 million to 2 million distinct CDR3 sequences, roughly 49% recorded once. Sequenced input: blood. Receptors originate from a woman aged 40 to 50 in good health. CDR3s include the opening cysteine and the closing phenylalanine or tryptophan. The D gene is left open where the match is weak. Some rows have no size entry. The others give once, few or many, or a class for an expanded clone.

V gene,J gene,D gene,CDR3 length,clone size,CDR3 protein,CDR3 DNA
TRBV27,TRBJ1-2,NA,13,NA,CASSQQGFYGYTF,TGTGCCAGCTCCCAGCAGGGGTTCTATGGCTACACCTTC
TRBV5-1,TRBJ2-1,TRBD2,14,few,CASSLASGGAEQFF,TGCGCCAGCAGCTTGGCAAGCGGGGGGGCAGAGCAGTTCTTC
TRBV29-1,TRBJ1-2,NA,13,NA,CNVESRGNYGYTF,TGCAACGTTGAAAGTAGGGGTAACTATGGCTACACCTTC
TRBV5-1,TRBJ2-1,TRBD1,16,NA,CASSFGQGYSYNEQFF,TGCGCCAGCAGCTTTGGACAGGGATACTCCTACAATGAGCAGTTCTTC
TRBV12-5,TRBJ2-6,NA,15,many,CASGNQGSGANVLTF,TGTGCTAGTGGTAATCAGGGCTCTGGGGCCAACGTCCTGACTTTC
TRBV5-6,TRBJ1-1,NA,16,NA,CASSLVGSTMNTEAFF,TGTGCCAGCAGCTTGGTCGGCAGTACTATGAACACTGAAGCTTTCTTT
TRBV19,TRBJ2-5,NA,16,NA,CASSISPGGGAETQYF,TGTGCCAGTAGTATATCTCCAGGTGGGGGGGCGGAGACCCAGTACTTC
TRBV11-2,TRBJ2-1,NA,14,NA,CASSSPLWGNEQFF,TGTGCCAGCAGCTCACCTCTGTGGGGCAATGAGCAGTTCTTC
TRBV5-1,TRBJ1-4,NA,16,NA,CASSLGRGTVVEKLFF,TGCGCCAGCAGCCTGGGTCGGGGGACCGTAGTTGAAAAACTGTTTTTT
TRBV29-1,TRBJ1-1,TRBD1,16,NA,CSVNLLTGQGNTEAFF,TGCAGCGTCAACCTCCTCACGGGACAGGGGAACACTGAAGCTTTCTTT
TRBV3-1,TRBJ2-7,NA,11,NA,CASSQEHEQYF,TGTGCCAGCAGCCAAGAACACGAGCAGTACTTC
TRBV27,TRBJ1-6,TRBD1,15,NA,CASSFSGGRNSPLHF,TGTGCCAGCAGTTTTTCAGGGGGCAGGAATTCACCCCTCCACTTT
TRBV7-2,TRBJ2-5,TRBD2,15,NA,CASSRRASGQETQYF,TGTGCCAGCAGCCGTAGGGCTAGCGGTCAAGAGACCCAGTACTTC
TRBV2,TRBJ2-1,TRBD1,15,few,CASHRSGQGNNEQFF,TGTGCCAGCCACAGATCGGGACAGGGCAACAATGAGCAGTTCTTC
TRBV29-1,TRBJ2-1,NA,11,NA,CSVDVGDEQFF,TGCAGCGTTGATGTGGGCGATGAGCAGTTCTTC
TRBV4-2,TRBJ2-3,TRBD2,18,NA,CASSRRTSGGLSTDTQYF,TGTGCCAGCAGCCGAAGGACTAGCGGGGGGCTTAGCACAGATACGCAGTATTTT
TRBV20-1,TRBJ2-1,NA,12,NA,CSARGWTDEQFF,TGCAGTGCTAGAGGGTGGACCGATGAGCAGTTCTTC
TRBV20-1,TRBJ2-5,NA,14,few,CSARDGVDRETQYF,TGCAGTGCTAGAGATGGCGTAGATCGGGAGACCCAGTACTTC
TRBV25-1,TRBJ1-5,NA,17,NA,CASSGVTGPYSNQPQHF,TGTGCCAGCAGTGGCGTAACAGGGCCCTATAGCAATCAGCCCCAGCATTTT
TRBV7-2,TRBJ2-7,TRBD2,15,few,CASSSSTSGFYEQYF,TGTGCCAGCAGCTCATCGACTAGCGGGTTCTACGAGCAGTACTTC
TRBV9,TRBJ1-5,NA,16,NA,CASTTEGEDTNQPQHF,TGTGCCAGCACCACTGAGGGCGAGGATACGAATCAGCCCCAGCATTTT
TRBV20-1,TRBJ2-5,NA,15,NA,CSAQKIRAHQETQYF,TGCAGTGCCCAAAAAATTCGAGCCCACCAAGAGACCCAGTACTTC
TRBV4-3,TRBJ2-1,NA,15,NA,CASSQEARGIGEQFF,TGCGCCAGCAGCCAAGAAGCCAGGGGAATAGGTGAGCAGTTCTTC
TRBV11-2,TRBJ2-3,NA,13,NA,CASGRGPRDTQYF,TGTGCCAGCGGACGGGGCCCCCGAGATACGCAGTATTTT
TRBV20-1,TRBJ1-4,NA,13,few,CSATKGFNEKLFF,TGCAGTGCAACTAAGGGGTTTAATGAAAAACTGTTTTTT
TRBV6-6,TRBJ1-1,NA,12,NA,CASSRSDTKAFF,TGTGCCAGCAGCCGTAGTGACACTAAAGCTTTCTTT
TRBV4-3,TRBJ1-4,TRBD1,15,NA,CASSQEWDSNEKLFF,TGCGCCAGCAGCCAAGAGTGGGACAGCAATGAAAAACTGTTTTTT
TRBV4-3,TRBJ2-1,TRBD1,17,NA,CASSHQTGGYGYNEQFF,TGCGCCAGCAGCCACCAGACAGGGGGCTATGGCTACAATGAGCAGTTCTTC
TRBV20-1,TRBJ2-3,TRBD2,15,few,CSLLDSGGIADTQYF,TGCAGTCTCCTTGATAGCGGGGGGATCGCAGATACGCAGTATTTT
TRBV12-3/TRBV12-4,TRBJ1-4,TRBD1,16,NA,CASSLRGQGANEKLFF,TGTGCCAGCAGCCTGAGAGGACAGGGGGCGAATGAAAAACTGTTTTTT
TRBV12-3/TRBV12-4,TRBJ2-5,TRBD2,18,NA,CASSPTGLAGGFVETQYF,TGTGCCAGCAGTCCCACCGGACTAGCGGGGGGGTTTGTGGAGACCCAGTACTTC
TRBV14,TRBJ2-1,NA,15,NA,CASSQEVRPYNEQFF,TGTGCCAGCAGCCAAGAAGTTCGACCTTACAATGAGCAGTTCTTC
TRBV29-1,TRBJ2-1,TRBD2,15,NA,CSVEGRRGGRNEQFF,TGCAGCGTTGAAGGACGGCGGGGGGGGCGAAATGAGCAGTTCTTC
TRBV19,TRBJ1-5,TRBD1,14,NA,CASSTGQGKQPQHF,TGTGCCAGTAGTACGGGACAGGGGAAGCAGCCCCAGCATTTT
TRBV12-3/TRBV12-4,TRBJ1-2,NA,13,NA,CASSVGGAGGYTF,TGTGCCAGCAGTGTGGGGGGAGCGGGTGGCTACACCTTC
TRBV6-5,TRBJ1-2,TRBD1,17,NA,CASSYSGTGAAHYGYTF,TGTGCCAGCAGTTACTCCGGGACAGGGGCGGCACACTACGGCTACACCTTC
TRBV28,TRBJ2-5,NA,13,few,CASSFPMWETQYF,TGTGCCAGCAGTTTCCCCATGTGGGAGACCCAGTACTTC
TRBV15,TRBJ2-7,NA,14,NA,CATSRAPQGYEQYF,TGTGCCACCAGCAGGGCCCCTCAGGGTTACGAGCAGTACTTC
TRBV7-9,TRBJ2-1,NA,10,NA,CANGGDEQFF,TGTGCCAACGGGGGCGATGAGCAGTTCTTC
TRBV5-1,TRBJ1-1,TRBD1,12,NA,CASSLGTVEAFF,TGCGCCAGCAGCCTCGGGACAGTTGAAGCTTTCTTT